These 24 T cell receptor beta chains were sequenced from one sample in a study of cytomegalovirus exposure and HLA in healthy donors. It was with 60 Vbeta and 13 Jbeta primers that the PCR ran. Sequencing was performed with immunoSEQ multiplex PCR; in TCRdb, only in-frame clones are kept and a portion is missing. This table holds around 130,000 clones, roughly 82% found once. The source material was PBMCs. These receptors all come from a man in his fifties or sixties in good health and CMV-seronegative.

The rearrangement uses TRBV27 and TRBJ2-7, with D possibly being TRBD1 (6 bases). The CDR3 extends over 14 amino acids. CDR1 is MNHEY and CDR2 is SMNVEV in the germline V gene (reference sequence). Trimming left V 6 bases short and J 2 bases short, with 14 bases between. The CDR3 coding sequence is TGTGCCAGCAGAGCCTGGGACAACCCCTACGAGCAGTACTTC. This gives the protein CASRAWDNPYEQYF.

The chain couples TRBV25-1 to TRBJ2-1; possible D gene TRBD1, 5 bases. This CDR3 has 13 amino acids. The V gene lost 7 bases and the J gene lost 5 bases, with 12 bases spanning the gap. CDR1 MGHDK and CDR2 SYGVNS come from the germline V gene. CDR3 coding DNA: TGTGCCAGCACCCTGGGGCTAAACAATGAGCAGTTCTTC. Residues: CASTLGLNNEQFF.

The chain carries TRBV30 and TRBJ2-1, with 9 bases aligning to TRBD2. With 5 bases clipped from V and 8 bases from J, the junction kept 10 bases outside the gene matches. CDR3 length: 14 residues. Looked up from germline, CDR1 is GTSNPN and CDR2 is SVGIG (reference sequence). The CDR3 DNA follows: TGTGCCTGGGGAGCGGGGGGTCCCTTCGATGAGCAGTTCTTC. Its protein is CAWGAGGPFDEQFF.

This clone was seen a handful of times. The CDR3 bases are TGTGCCAGCAGTTACCTCGGGGGCACCGGGGAGCTGTTTTTT. Its protein product is CASSYLGGTGELFF. The chain joins TRBV6-5 to TRBJ2-2; possible D gene TRBD2, 6 bases. Germline V CDR1 and CDR2: MNHEY, SVGAGI. Trimming stripped 2 bases from V and 4 bases from J, with 8 bases between. The CDR3 totals 14 residues.

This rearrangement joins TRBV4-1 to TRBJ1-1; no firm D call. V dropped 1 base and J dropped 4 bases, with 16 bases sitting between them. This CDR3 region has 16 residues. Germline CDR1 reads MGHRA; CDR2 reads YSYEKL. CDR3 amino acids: CASSQAFGPGGTEAFF. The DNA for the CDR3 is TGCGCCAGCAGCCAAGCCTTCGGGCCCGGAGGCACTGAAGCTTTCTTT.

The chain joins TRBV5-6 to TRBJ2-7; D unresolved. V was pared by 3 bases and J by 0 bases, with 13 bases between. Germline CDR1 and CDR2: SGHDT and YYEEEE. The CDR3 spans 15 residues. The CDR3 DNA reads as TGTGCCAGCAGCTCGAGAAGTGCTCTCTCCTACGAGCAGTACTTC. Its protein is CASSSRSALSYEQYF.

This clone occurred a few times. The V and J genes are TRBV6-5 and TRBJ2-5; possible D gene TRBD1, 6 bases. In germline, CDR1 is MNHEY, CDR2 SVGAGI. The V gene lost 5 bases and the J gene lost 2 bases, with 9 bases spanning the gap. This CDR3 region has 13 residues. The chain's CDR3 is CASSRGQQETQYF. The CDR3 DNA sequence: TGTGCCAGCAGTCGCGGACAGCAAGAGACCCAGTACTTC.

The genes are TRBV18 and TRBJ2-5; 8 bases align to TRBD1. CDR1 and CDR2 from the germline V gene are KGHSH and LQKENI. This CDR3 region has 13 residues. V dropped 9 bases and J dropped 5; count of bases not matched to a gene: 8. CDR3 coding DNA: TGTGCCAGTCGGGCAGGGGGCAGGGAGACCCAGTACTTC. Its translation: CASRAGGRETQYF.

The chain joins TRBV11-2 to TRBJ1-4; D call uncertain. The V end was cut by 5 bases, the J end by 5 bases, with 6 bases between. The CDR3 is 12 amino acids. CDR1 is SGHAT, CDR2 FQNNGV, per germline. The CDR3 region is CASSLRNEKLFF. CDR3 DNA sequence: TGTGCCAGCAGCCTTCGGAATGAAAAACTGTTTTTT.

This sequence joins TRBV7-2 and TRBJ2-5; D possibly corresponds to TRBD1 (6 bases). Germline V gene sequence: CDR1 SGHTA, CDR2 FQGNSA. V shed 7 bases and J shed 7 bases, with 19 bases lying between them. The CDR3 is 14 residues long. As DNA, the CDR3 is TGTGCCAGCACCCTACAGGGATATCCGGGGACCCAGTACTTC. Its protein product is CASTLQGYPGTQYF.

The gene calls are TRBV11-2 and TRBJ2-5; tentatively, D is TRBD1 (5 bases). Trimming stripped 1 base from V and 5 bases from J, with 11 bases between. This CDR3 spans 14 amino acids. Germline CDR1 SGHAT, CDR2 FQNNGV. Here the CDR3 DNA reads TGTGCCAGCAGCTTAGTTTCAGGGTGGGAGACCCAGTACTTC. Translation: CASSLVSGWETQYF.

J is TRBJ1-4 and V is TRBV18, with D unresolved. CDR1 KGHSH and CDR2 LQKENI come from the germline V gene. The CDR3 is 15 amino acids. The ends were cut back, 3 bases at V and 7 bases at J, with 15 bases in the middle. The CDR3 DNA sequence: TGTGCCAGCTCACCCCCGGCTAATCGGGGTGAAAAACTGTTTTTT. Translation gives CASSPPANRGEKLFF.

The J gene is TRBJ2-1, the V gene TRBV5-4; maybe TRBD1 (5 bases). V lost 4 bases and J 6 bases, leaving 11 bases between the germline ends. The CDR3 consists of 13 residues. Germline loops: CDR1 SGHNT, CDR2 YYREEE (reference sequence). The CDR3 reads CASSPEGANEQFF. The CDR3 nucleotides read TGTGCCAGCAGCCCCGAAGGGGCCAATGAGCAGTTCTTC.

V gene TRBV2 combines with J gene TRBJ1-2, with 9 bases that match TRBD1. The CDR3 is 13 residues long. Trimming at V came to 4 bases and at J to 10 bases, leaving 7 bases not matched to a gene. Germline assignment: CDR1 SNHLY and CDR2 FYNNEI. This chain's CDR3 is CASSVQGANVYTF. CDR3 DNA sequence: TGTGCCAGCAGTGTACAGGGGGCGAATGTCTACACCTTC.

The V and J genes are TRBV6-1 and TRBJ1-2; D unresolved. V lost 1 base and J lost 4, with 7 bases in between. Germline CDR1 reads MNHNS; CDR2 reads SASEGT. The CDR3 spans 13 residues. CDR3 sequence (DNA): TGTGCCAGCAGTGAAGGGCACCTCTATGGCTACACCTTC. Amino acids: CASSEGHLYGYTF.

The CDR3 reads CASSSPGGRDTQYF. The CDR3 coding sequence is TGTGCCAGCAGCTCCCCGGGGGGGAGGGATACGCAGTATTTT. V gene TRBV6-1 combines with J gene TRBJ2-3; 8 bases map to TRBD2. The V gene's germline CDR1 is MNHNS and CDR2 SASEGT. This CDR3 has 14 residues. J lost 6 bases, V lost 6 bases, and 8 bases had no gene match.

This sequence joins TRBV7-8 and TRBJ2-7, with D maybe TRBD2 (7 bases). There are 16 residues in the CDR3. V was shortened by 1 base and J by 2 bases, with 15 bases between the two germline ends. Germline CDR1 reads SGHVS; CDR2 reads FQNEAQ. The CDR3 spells CASSLVRGGRPYEQYF. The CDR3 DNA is TGTGCCAGCAGCTTAGTAAGGGGGGGGAGGCCCTACGAGCAGTACTTC.

The CDR3 loop is CAWSRWAGLRYTF. As DNA, the CDR3 is TGTGCCTGGAGTCGTTGGGCAGGTCTCCGCTACACCTTC. V gene TRBV30 combines with J gene TRBJ1-2, with D unresolved. The CDR3 sequence is 13 residues long. CDR1 is GTSNPN, CDR2 SVGIG, per germline (reference sequence). V was trimmed by 2 bases and J by 9 bases, leaving 16 bases between them.

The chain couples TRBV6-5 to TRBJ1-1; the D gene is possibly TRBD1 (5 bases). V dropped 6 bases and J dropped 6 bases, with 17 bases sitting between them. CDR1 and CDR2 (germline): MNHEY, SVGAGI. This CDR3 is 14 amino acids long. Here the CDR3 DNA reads TGTGCCAGCAGCCCCCAGCGATGGGGGGCTGAAGCTTTCTTT. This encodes CASSPQRWGAEAFF.

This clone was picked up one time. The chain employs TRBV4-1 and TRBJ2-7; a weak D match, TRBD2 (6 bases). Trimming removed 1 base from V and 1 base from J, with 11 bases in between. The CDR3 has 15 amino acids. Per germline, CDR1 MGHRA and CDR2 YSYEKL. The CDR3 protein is CASSQGISGSYEQYF. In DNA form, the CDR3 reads TGCGCCAGCAGCCAAGGTATTAGCGGATCCTACGAGCAGTACTTC.

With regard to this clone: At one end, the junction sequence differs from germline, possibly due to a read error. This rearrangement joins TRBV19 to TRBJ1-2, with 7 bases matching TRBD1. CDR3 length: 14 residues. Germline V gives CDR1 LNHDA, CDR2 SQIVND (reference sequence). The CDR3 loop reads CASSNRQGNYGYTF. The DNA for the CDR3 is TGTGCCAGTAGTAACCGACAGGGTAACTACGGCTACACCTTC.

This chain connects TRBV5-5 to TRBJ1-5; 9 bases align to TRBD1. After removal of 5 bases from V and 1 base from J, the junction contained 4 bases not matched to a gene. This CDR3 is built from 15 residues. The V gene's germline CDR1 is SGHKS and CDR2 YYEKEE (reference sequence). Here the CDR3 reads CASSLTGGSNQPQHF. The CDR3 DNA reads TGTGCCAGCAGTCTAACAGGGGGCAGCAATCAGCCCCAGCATTTT.

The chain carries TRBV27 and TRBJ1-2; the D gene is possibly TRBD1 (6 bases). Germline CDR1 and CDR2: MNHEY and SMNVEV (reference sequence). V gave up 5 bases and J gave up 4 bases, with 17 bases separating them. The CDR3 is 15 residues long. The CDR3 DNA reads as TGTGCCAGCAGTCCGCAGACAGGAGGAAGCTATGGCTACACCTTC. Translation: CASSPQTGGSYGYTF.

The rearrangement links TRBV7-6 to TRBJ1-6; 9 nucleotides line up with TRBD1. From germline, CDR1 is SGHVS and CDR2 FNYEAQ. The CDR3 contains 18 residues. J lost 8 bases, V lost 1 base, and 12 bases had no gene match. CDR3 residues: CASSLEGPGQGKHSPLHF. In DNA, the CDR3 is TGTGCCAGCAGCTTAGAAGGACCGGGACAGGGAAAACATTCACCCCTCCACTTT.